This T cell receptor (beta chain) was sequenced in a study of tumor-infiltrating lymphocytes in primary liver carcinoma. As regards this clonotype: The antigen is undetermined. A read error may account for a junction end that differs from germline.

Broader study findings: Tumor-adjacent and tumor-blood pairs displayed less overlap than did pairs of tumor regions.

A constant-region primer served to make TCR beta cDNA from about 0.45 ug total RNA. Libraries for TCR beta were built through three nested multiplex PCR rounds, which together made up a slightly modified ARM-PCR procedure. A single record per CDR3 protein comes from TCRdb applying MiXCR to the multiplex PCR reads. This sample carries roughly 100,000 distinct CDR3 sequences, more than 65% of them seen once, and the ten largest clones take 7.5% to 10%. DNA and RNA were both co-extracted from approximately 22-30 mg of bulk tissue that had not been sorted. Material: liver tumor tissue from sampling region 5. The subset is: tumor region T5, tumor centre. This TCR was sampled from an older woman with primary liver carcinoma and hepatitis B virus infection.

The CDR3 nucleotides are TGTGCCAGCAGCCAAGACGGGGCCCAGGAGAGGGCAGATACGCAGTTTTTT. It translates to CASSQDGAQERADTQFF. This chain joins TRBV4-2 and TRBJ2-3; D tentatively reads TRBD1 or TRBD2 (5 bases each). CDR1 LGHNA and CDR2 YNFKEQ come from the germline V gene. The CDR3 consists of 17 residues.